The 12 T cell receptor beta chains reported below all come from one sample, sequenced in a study of CD8 T cells in Susac syndrome. Reverse transcription used roughly 0.45 to 1 ug RNA and random hexamers. TCRdb processed the immunoSEQ multiplex PCR reads anew with MiXCR; each CDR3 protein has one entry. This table holds around 170,000 distinct CDR3 sequences, 85% to 95% found once. The material sequenced was CD4+ T cells from PBMCs. These receptor sequences come from a human donor with Susac syndrome.

The CDR3 spells CASSVPMSGTDTQYF. The CDR3 DNA follows: TGTGCCAGCAGCGTACCTATGAGTGGCACAGATACGCAGTATTTT. J is TRBJ2-3 and V is TRBV9; no firm D call. Germline V gene sequence: CDR1 SGDLS, CDR2 YYNGEE. CDR3 length equals 15 residues. Between the trimmed V and J ends, which lost 1 base and 1 base, there was a span of 10 bases.

This chain links TRBV9 with TRBJ2-3, with D uncertain. The CDR3 has 12 residues. Deletions cut 2 bases from V and 6 bases from J, with 7 bases between. Germline-derived CDR1 and CDR2 are SGDLS and YYNGEE. The DNA of the CDR3 is TGTGCCAGCAGCGTTCCATCGGATACGCAGTATTTT. Translated, it gives CASSVPSDTQYF.

The count of this clonotype is one. This CDR3 reads CSVRGLGFGETQYF. The DNA for the CDR3 is TGCAGCGTACGGGGGTTGGGTTTCGGAGAGACCCAGTACTTC. The rearrangement joins TRBV29-1 to TRBJ2-5, with D possibly matching TRBD2 (6 bases). Trimming cost V 6 bases and J 4 bases, with 18 bases left between them. The germline V gene has CDR1 SQVTM and CDR2 ANQGSEA. CDR3 length: 14 amino acids.

The rearrangement links TRBV12-3 or TRBV12-4 to TRBJ1-6; D is uncertain. Trimming left V 5 bases short and J 10 bases short, with 15 bases between. The CDR3 loop spans 14 amino acids. The CDR3 DNA sequence: TGTGCCAGCAGTCCGCGCCGGATCGGCTCACCCCTCCACTTT. Protein product: CASSPRRIGSPLHF.

This clonotype was recorded only once. The genes are TRBV29-1 and TRBJ2-5; D is perhaps TRBD2 (5 bases). Between the trimmed V and J ends, which lost 4 bases and 2 bases, there was a span of 14 bases. The CDR3 extends over 14 amino acids. Germline V CDR1 and CDR2: SQVTM, ANQGSEA. In nucleotides, the CDR3 is TGCAGCGTTGCCAAAGCGTCGGGGCAAGAGACCCAGTACTTC. Translated, it gives CSVAKASGQETQYF.

CDR3 region: CASSYRDRAGTGELFF. In DNA form, the CDR3 reads TGTGCCAGCAGCTACCGGGATCGGGCAGGCACCGGGGAGCTGTTTTTT. This chain joins TRBV5-4 and TRBJ2-2; D possibly corresponds to TRBD2 (5 bases). This CDR3 spans 16 amino acids. The germline V and J ends were trimmed by 3 bases and 4 bases, with 16 bases remaining between them. Germline CDR1 SGHNT, CDR2 YYREEE (reference sequence). Drawing the rest from reference TRBV5-4 and TRBJ2-2, the complete variable domain is ETGVTQSPTHLIKTRGQQVTLRCSSQSGHNTVSWYQQALGQGPQFIFQYYREEENGRGNFPPRFSGLQFPNYSSELNVNALELDDSALYLCASSYRDRAGTGELFFGEGSRLTVL.

The CDR3 DNA reads TGCAGTGCAAAGGCGTCGAAAAATGAAGCTTTCTTT. Translating gives CSAKASKNEAFF. The chain has TRBV20-1 and TRBJ1-1; no firm D call. Trimming cost V 6 bases and J 7 bases, with 15 bases left between them. The CDR3 length is 12 residues. CDR1 and CDR2 from the germline V gene are DFQATT and SNEGSKA (reference sequence).

This clonotype has only a few counts. V and J are TRBV2 and TRBJ2-5, with D unresolved. Germline values: CDR1 SNHLY, CDR2 FYNNEI. The CDR3 has 12 amino acids. The V end was cut by 5 bases, the J end by 4 bases, with 8 bases between. This CDR3 reads CASSQYGETQYF. In DNA form, the CDR3 reads TGTGCCAGCAGTCAGTATGGAGAGACCCAGTACTTC.

This chain links TRBV7-9 with TRBJ2-5, with 7 bases that match TRBD2. This CDR3 has 16 amino acids. Trimming took 0 bases from V and 4 from J; bases not matched to a gene: 8. Germline CDR1 and CDR2: SEHNR and FQNEAQ (reference sequence). The CDR3 coding sequence is TGTGCCAGCAGCTTAGCCCGCGCGGGGGTCGGAGAGACCCAGTACTTC. Its translation is CASSLARAGVGETQYF. The variable domain in full, with the rest retrieved from reference TRBV7-9 and TRBJ2-5, is DTGVSQNPRHKITKRGQNVTFRCDPISEHNRLYWYRQTLGQGPEFLTYFQNEAQLEKSRLLSDRFSAERPKGSFSTLEIQRTEQGDSAMYLCASSLARAGVGETQYFGPGTRLLVL.

In regard to this clonotype: Its ends do not fully match the called genes, so a read error is possible. V usage is TRBV7-2 and J usage is TRBJ2-1; D uncertain. The CDR3 has 16 residues. In germline, CDR1 is SGHTA, CDR2 FQGNSA. The CDR3 sequence is CASSLVAGLGHNEQFF. CDR3 DNA sequence: TGTGCCAGCAGTTTAGTGGCTGGGCTTGGGCACAATGAGCAGTTCTTC.

The chain recombines TRBV7-9 with TRBJ2-6; D possibly corresponds to TRBD2 (5 bases). V lost 5 bases and J 4 bases, leaving 15 bases between the germline ends. Germline-derived CDR1 and CDR2 are SEHNR and FQNEAQ (reference sequence). The CDR3 runs to 16 residues. The CDR3 coding sequence is TGTGCCAGCAGCCCTATCGGGGATACAGGGGCCAACGTCCTGACTTTC. It yields the protein CASSPIGDTGANVLTF.

The chain uses TRBV20-1 and TRBJ1-2; TRBD1 agrees at 8 bases. J lost 3 bases, V lost 2 bases, and 5 bases had no gene match. In germline, CDR1 is DFQATT, CDR2 SNEGSKA (reference sequence). The CDR3 consists of 14 residues. The CDR3 reads CSARHRGVDYGYTF. The CDR3 DNA reads as TGCAGTGCTAGACACAGGGGGGTCGACTATGGCTACACCTTC.